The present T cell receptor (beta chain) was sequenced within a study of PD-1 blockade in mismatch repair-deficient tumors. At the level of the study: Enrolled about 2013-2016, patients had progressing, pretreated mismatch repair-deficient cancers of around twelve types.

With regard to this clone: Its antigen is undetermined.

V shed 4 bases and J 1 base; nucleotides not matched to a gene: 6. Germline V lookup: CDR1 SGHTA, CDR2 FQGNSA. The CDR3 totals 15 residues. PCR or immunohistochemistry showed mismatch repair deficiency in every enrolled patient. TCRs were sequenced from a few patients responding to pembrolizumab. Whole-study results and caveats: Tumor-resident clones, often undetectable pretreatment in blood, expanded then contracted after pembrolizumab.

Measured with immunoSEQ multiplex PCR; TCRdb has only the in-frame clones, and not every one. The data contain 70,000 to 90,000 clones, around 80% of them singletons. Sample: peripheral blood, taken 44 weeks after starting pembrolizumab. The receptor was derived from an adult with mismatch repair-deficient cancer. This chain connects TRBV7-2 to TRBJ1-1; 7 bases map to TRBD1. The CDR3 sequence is CASSSRGQSNTEAFF. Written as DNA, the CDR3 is TGTGCCAGCAGCTCCAGGGGACAGTCGAACACTGAAGCTTTCTTT.